The rows below give T cell receptor beta chains drawn from one sample of a study of blood T cell repertoires in COVID-19. Method: immunoSEQ multiplex PCR; TCRdb's copy keeps in-frame clones and lacks some. The sample has about 280,000 clones; roughly 88% are singletons. Sequenced sample: peripheral blood. Every receptor here comes from a woman in her thirties with active or convalescent COVID-19. Each CDR3 is given with its conserved first and last residue. The D gene is left open where the match is weak. The size of a clone is reported for some rows only, either as once, few or many, or as a class for expanded clones.

clone_size	v_call	j_call	d_call	cdr3_aa	cdr3_nt
-	TRBV2	TRBJ2-1	-	CASSGGGGITTISYNEQFF	TGTGCCAGCAGTGGGGGGGGCGGAATAACGACTATTTCCTACAATGAGCAGTTCTTC
once	TRBV7-9	TRBJ1-3	-	CASSPPGGSGNTIYF	TGTGCCAGCAGCCCCCCCGGGGGCTCTGGAAACACCATATATTTT
-	TRBV2	TRBJ1-2	TRBD1	CASSMGQLNYGYTF	TGTGCCAGCAGCATGGGACAGCTAAACTATGGCTACACCTTC
once	TRBV2	TRBJ1-3	-	CASSAGVLWNTIYF	TGTGCCAGCAGTGCGGGGGTCTTATGGAACACCATATATTTT
-	TRBV9	TRBJ1-2	-	CASSPPDSPYGYTF	TGTGCCAGCAGCCCCCCAGACAGCCCCTATGGCTACACCTTC
-	TRBV2	TRBJ2-6	-	CATAGLSGANVLTF	TGTGCCACCGCAGGCCTCTCTGGGGCCAACGTCCTGACTTTC
-	TRBV6-2/TRBV6-3	TRBJ1-1	-	CASSPGEALMNTEAFF	TGTGCCAGCAGCCCCGGGGAGGCCCTAATGAACACTGAAGCTTTCTTT
-	TRBV4-1	TRBJ1-2	-	CASSHDESDTKPYGYTF	TGCGCCAGCAGCCACGACGAATCGGACACTAAGCCCTATGGCTACACCTTC
-	TRBV4-1	TRBJ2-7	TRBD2	CASSPYPGTSGVLYF	TGCGCCAGCAGCCCTTACCCGGGGACTAGCGGGGTTCTGTACTTC
-	TRBV13	TRBJ2-3	-	CAAGAGAQYF	TGTGCCGCAGGGGCGGGGGCGCAGTATTTT
-	TRBV6-2/TRBV6-3	TRBJ2-5	-	CASSYPDTLQETQYF	TGTGCCAGCAGTTACCCAGACACTCTACAAGAGACCCAGTACTTC
once	TRBV5-1	TRBJ2-2	-	CASSLRLSGTIGNTGELFF	TGCGCCAGCAGCCTAAGACTATCCGGGACAATTGGGAACACCGGGGAGCTGTTTTTT
-	TRBV15	TRBJ2-3	TRBD2	CATSEIGLAGGHGTDTQYF	TGTGCCACCAGCGAAATTGGACTAGCGGGGGGGCATGGGACAGATACGCAGTATTTT
once	TRBV6-5	TRBJ1-1	-	CASSYSPGETEAFF	TGTGCCAGCAGTTACTCGCCCGGGGAGACTGAAGCTTTCTTT
-	TRBV27	TRBJ2-3	TRBD2	CASSFGSGGPTDTQYF	TGTGCCAGCAGTTTTGGTAGCGGGGGTCCCACAGATACGCAGTATTTT
-	TRBV19	TRBJ2-7	TRBD1	CASSLRDSGAYEQYF	TGTGCCAGTAGTCTCCGGGACAGTGGAGCCTACGAGCAGTACTTC
-	TRBV2	TRBJ2-1	TRBD2	CASSRQTLLAGGRGEQFF	TGTGCCAGCAGTCGACAGACTCTTCTAGCGGGGGGGCGAGGTGAGCAGTTCTTC
-	TRBV5-4	TRBJ2-5	-	CASSSSETQYF	TGTGCCAGCAGCTCCTCCGAGACCCAGTACTTC
-	TRBV18	TRBJ2-1	TRBD1	CASSAPGTGDNEQFF	TGTGCCAGCTCAGCCCCCGGGACAGGGGACAATGAGCAGTTCTTC
-	TRBV24-1	TRBJ1-2	-	CATSDEINYGYTF	TGTGCCACCAGTGATGAGATTAACTATGGCTACACCTTC
-	TRBV19	TRBJ1-5	TRBD1	CASNKADRESQPQHF	TGTGCCAGTAATAAAGCCGACAGGGAAAGTCAGCCCCAGCATTTT
-	TRBV5-1	TRBJ2-3	TRBD1	CASSGTGVGDTQYF	TGCGCCAGCTCCGGGACAGGGGTGGGAGATACGCAGTATTTT